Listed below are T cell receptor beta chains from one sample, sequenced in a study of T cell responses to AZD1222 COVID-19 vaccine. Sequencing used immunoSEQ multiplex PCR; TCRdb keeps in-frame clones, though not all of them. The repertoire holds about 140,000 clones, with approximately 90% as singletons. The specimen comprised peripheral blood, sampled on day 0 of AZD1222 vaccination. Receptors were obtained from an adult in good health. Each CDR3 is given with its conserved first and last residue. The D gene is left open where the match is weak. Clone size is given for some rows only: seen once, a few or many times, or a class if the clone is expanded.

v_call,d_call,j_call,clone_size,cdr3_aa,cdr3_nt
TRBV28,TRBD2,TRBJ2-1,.,CASSPSGRGGNEQFF,TGTGCCAGCAGTCCTAGCGGGAGGGGAGGGAATGAGCAGTTCTTC
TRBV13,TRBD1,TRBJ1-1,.,CASSAGTGKAFF,TGTGCCAGCAGCGCGGGGACAGGTAAAGCTTTCTTT
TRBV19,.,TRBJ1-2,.,CASSISEELGGYTF,TGTGCCAGTAGTATTTCGGAGGAACTAGGCGGCTACACCTTC
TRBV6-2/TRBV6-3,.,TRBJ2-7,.,CASSPGVYEQYF,TGTGCCAGCAGTCCGGGAGTTTACGAGCAGTACTTC
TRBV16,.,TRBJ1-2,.,CASSHLSSEPNYGYTF,TGTGCCAGCAGCCACTTATCCTCGGAACCTAACTATGGCTACACCTTC
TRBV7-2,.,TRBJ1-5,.,CASSLVAQGSNQPQHF,TGTGCCAGCAGCTTAGTTGCGCAGGGCAGCAATCAGCCCCAGCATTTT
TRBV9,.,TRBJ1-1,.,CASSAAGGNTEAFF,TGTGCCAGCAGCGCGGCGGGGGGGAACACTGAAGCTTTCTTT
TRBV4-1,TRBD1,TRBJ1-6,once,CASSQAPTPTGDNSPLHF,TGCGCCAGCAGCCAAGCCCCAACCCCGACAGGGGACAATTCACCCCTCCACTTT
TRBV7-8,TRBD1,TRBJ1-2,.,CASSLARDRVGYTF,TGTGCCAGCAGCTTAGCCCGGGACAGGGTCGGCTACACCTTC
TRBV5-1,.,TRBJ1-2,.,CASSLGETEGAPYGYTF,TGCGCCAGCAGCTTGGGGGAGACAGAGGGAGCCCCCTATGGCTACACCTTC
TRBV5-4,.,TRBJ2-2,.,CASSGDSLNTGELFF,TGTGCCAGCAGCGGGGACTCCCTGAACACCGGGGAGCTGTTTTTT
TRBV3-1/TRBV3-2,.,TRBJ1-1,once,CASSQQGRTEAFF,TGTGCCAGCAGCCAACAGGGGCGGACTGAAGCTTTCTTT
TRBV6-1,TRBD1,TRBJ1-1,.,CASSDGQAMNTEAFF,TGTGCCAGCAGTGACGGACAGGCCATGAACACTGAAGCTTTCTTT
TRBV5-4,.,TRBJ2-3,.,CASSLQKSTDTQYF,TGTGCCAGCAGCTTACAAAAAAGCACAGATACGCAGTATTTT
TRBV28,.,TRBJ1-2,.,CASSLWGRKGYTF,TGTGCCAGCAGTTTATGGGGTCGGAAAGGCTACACCTTC
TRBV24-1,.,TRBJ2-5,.,CATSDQQSLQETQYF,TGTGCCACCAGTGATCAGCAGAGCCTTCAAGAGACCCAGTACTTC
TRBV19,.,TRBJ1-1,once,CASSIYVGQINTEAFF,TGTGCCAGTAGTATTTATGTGGGGCAGATTAACACTGAAGCTTTCTTT
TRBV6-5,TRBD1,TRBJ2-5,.,CASSYAGTGGETQYF,TGTGCCAGCAGTTACGCGGGGACAGGGGGAGAGACCCAGTACTTC
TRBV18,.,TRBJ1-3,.,CASSPYGLGPGNTIYF,TGTGCCAGCTCACCATATGGGCTGGGCCCTGGAAACACCATATATTTT
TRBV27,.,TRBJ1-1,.,CASSPITRRVNTEAFF,TGTGCCAGCAGCCCAATAACCAGGCGAGTGAACACTGAAGCTTTCTTT
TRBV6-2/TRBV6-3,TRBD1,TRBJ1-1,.,CASSYSPGQGVFEAFF,TGTGCCAGCAGTTACTCGCCGGGACAGGGAGTCTTTGAAGCTTTCTTT
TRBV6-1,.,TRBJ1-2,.,CASSEAAHNYGYTF,TGTGCCAGCAGTGAGGCAGCCCACAACTATGGCTACACCTTC
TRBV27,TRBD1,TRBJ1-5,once,CASSTDRGANRGLHGNQPQHF,TGTGCCAGCAGTACGGACAGGGGGGCGAACAGGGGTCTCCACGGCAATCAGCCCCAGCATTTT
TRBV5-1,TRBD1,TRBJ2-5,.,CASSLVQGGETQYF,TGCGCCAGCAGCTTGGTACAGGGGGGAGAGACCCAGTACTTC
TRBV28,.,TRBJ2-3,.,CASSLVGGRTDTQYF,TGTGCCAGCAGCCTAGTAGGGGGGAGAACAGATACGCAGTATTTT
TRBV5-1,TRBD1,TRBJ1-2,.,CASSFRDRGRTNYGYTF,TGCGCCAGCAGCTTCCGGGACAGGGGCCGCACTAACTATGGCTACACCTTC
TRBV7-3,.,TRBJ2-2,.,CASSFVGTGELFF,TGTGCCAGCAGCTTTGTAGGGACCGGGGAGCTGTTTTTT
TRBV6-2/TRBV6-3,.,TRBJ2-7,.,CASSYSWQRYEQYF,TGTGCCAGCAGTTACTCGTGGCAGCGCTACGAGCAGTACTTC
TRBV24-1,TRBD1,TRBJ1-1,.,CATSEPTGEAFF,TGTGCCACCAGTGAACCGACAGGGGAAGCTTTCTTT
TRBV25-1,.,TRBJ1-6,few,CASMGRGSNNSPLHF,TGTGCCAGCATGGGTCGGGGATCAAATAATTCACCCCTCCACTTT
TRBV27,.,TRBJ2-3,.,CASSPRLLATTTDTQYF,TGTGCCAGCAGTCCCAGGTTGTTAGCGACTACTACAGATACGCAGTATTTT
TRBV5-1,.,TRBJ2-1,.,CASSLLPGSYNEQFF,TGCGCCAGCAGCTTGTTACCGGGGTCCTACAATGAGCAGTTCTTC
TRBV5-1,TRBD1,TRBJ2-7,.,CASRDREPYEQYF,TGCGCCAGCAGGGACAGGGAGCCGTACGAGCAGTACTTC
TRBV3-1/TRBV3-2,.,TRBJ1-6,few,CASSQDTYGNSPLHF,TGTGCCAGCAGCCAAGATACTTACGGTAATTCACCCCTCCACTTT
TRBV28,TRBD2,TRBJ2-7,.,CANRRTSYYEQYF,TGTGCCAACCGCCGGACTAGTTACTACGAGCAGTACTTC
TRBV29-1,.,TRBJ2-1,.,CSVETLGYNEQFF,TGCAGCGTTGAAACGTTGGGATACAATGAGCAGTTCTTC
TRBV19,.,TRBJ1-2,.,CASRDGSGRDHGYTF,TGTGCCAGTAGGGACGGCTCGGGTCGGGATCATGGCTACACCTTC
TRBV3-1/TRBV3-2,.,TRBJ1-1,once,CASSHNRIGGLDTEAFF,TGTGCCAGCAGCCACAACCGAATCGGGGGGTTGGACACTGAAGCTTTCTTT
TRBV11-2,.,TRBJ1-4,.,CASSLDYRRPNEKLFF,TGTGCCAGCAGCTTAGATTATCGGCGGCCAAATGAAAAACTGTTTTTT
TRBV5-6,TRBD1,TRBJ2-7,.,CASSSGTGAKEQYF,TGTGCCAGCAGCTCCGGGACAGGGGCGAAAGAGCAGTACTTC
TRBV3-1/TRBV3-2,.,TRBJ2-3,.,CASSQVDFTQYF,TGTGCCAGCAGCCAAGTGGATTTTACGCAGTATTTT
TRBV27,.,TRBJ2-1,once,CASTLGGPIKSNEQFF,TGTGCCAGCACCCTCGGGGGGCCAATAAAAAGCAATGAGCAGTTCTTC
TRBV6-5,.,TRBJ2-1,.,CASSYSWGNEQFF,TGTGCCAGCAGTTACTCGTGGGGAAATGAGCAGTTCTTC
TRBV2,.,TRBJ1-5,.,CASSEEALSNQPQHF,TGTGCCAGCAGTGAAGAAGCGCTCTCCAATCAGCCCCAGCATTTT
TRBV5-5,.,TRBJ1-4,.,CASSLFLGSTNEKLFF,TGTGCCAGCAGCTTGTTTTTAGGGTCCACTAATGAAAAACTGTTTTTT
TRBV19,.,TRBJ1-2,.,CASSIVGARYGYTF,TGTGCCAGTAGTATTGTGGGGGCGCGGTATGGCTACACCTTC
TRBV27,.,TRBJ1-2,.,CASSYTPRGGYTF,TGTGCCAGCAGTTATACCCCTAGGGGTGGCTACACCTTC
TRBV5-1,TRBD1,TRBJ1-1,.,CASRGGQGRDTEAFF,TGCGCCAGCAGAGGGGGACAGGGGCGCGACACTGAAGCTTTCTTT
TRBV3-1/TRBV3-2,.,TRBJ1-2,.,CASSQGWLRSPEGYGYTF,TGTGCCAGCAGCCAGGGGTGGCTTAGATCCCCGGAGGGCTATGGCTACACCTTC
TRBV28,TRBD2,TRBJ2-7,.,CASSSGGRAYEQYF,TGTGCCAGCAGTTCCGGGGGGAGGGCTTACGAGCAGTACTTC
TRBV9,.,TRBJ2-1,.,CASSALSSAIYNEQFF,TGTGCCAGCAGCGCCCTGTCTAGCGCGATCTACAATGAGCAGTTCTTC